This T cell receptor beta chain was sequenced in a study of blood T cell repertoires in COVID-19. Study in general: The cDNA or gDNA used as material had been derived from T cells, B-cell-depleted T cells, or PBMCs.

Seattle enrolled patients during active infection and tracked them longitudinally. V gave up 4 bases and J gave up 0 bases, with 14 bases separating them. Germline V lookup: CDR1 SGHRS, CDR2 YFSETQ. The CDR3 is 17 residues long. Profiling relied on immunoSEQ multiplex PCR, and the TCRdb table lists in-frame clones only, not all of them. The repertoire consists of hundreds of thousands of clones, with 75% to 90% occurring once and the leading ten covering about 6%. The chain carries TRBV5-1 and TRBJ1-6, with a weak D call TRBD1 (6 bases). The source of this sequence is a woman in her fifties or sixties with COVID-19, enrolled during active disease. The sequenced sample consisted of peripheral blood. The CDR3 region is CASSAGGPSSYNSPLHF. In DNA, the CDR3 is TGCGCCAGCAGCGCGGGGGGCCCGAGCTCCTATAATTCACCCCTCCACTTT.